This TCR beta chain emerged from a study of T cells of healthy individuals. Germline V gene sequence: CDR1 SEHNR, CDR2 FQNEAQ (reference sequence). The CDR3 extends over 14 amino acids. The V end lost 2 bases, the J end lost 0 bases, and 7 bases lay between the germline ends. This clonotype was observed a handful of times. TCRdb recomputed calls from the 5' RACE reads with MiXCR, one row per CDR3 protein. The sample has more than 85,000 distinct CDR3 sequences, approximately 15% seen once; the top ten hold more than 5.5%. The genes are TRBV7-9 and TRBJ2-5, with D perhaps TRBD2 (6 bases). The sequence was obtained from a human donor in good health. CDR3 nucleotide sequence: TGTGCCAGCAGCTTATGGGACTACCAAGAGACCCAGTACTTC. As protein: CASSLWDYQETQYF.